The 29 T cell receptor beta chains reported below all come from one sample, sequenced in a study of OX40 agonist ivuxolimab in advanced cancers. Clones were read by immunoSEQ multiplex PCR, and TCRdb kept only the in-frame ones, dropping some. The repertoire holds 99,000 or so clones, with about four fifths as singletons. Sequences were derived from CD4+ or CD8+ T cells sorted from blood, sampled in a trial of the OX40 agonist ivuxolimab. The receptors were gathered from an adult with an advanced solid tumor such as melanoma, head and neck, liver or kidney cancer.

V usage is TRBV5-1 and J usage is TRBJ2-2, with no clear D. The germline V gene has CDR1 SGHRS and CDR2 YFSETQ. Trimming cost V 1 base and J 7 bases, with 8 bases left between them. The CDR3 totals 13 residues. The CDR3 sequence is CASSLNSRGELFF. The CDR3 DNA is TGCGCCAGCAGCTTGAACAGCCGCGGGGAGCTGTTTTTT.

The chain employs TRBV30 and TRBJ1-5, with TRBD1 as a possible D gene (6 bases). There are 15 residues in the CDR3. Germline values: CDR1 GTSNPN, CDR2 SVGIG (reference sequence). Trimming removed 2 bases from V and 5 bases from J, with 16 bases in between. The CDR3 is CAWSLGQTPYQPQHF. The DNA for the CDR3 is TGTGCCTGGAGTCTAGGACAGACTCCCTATCAGCCCCAGCATTTT. Supplemented by reference TRBV30 and TRBJ1-5, the full variable domain reads SQTIHQWPATLVQPVGSPLSLECTVEGTSNPNLYWYRQAAGRGLQLLFYSVGIGQISSEVPQNLSASRPQDRQFILSSKKLLLSDSGFYLCAWSLGQTPYQPQHFGDGTRLSIL.

The chain couples TRBV23-1 to TRBJ1-2, with D possibly TRBD1 on 5 matching bases. TRBV23-1 is marked as an open reading frame, function uncertain. The CDR3 is made up of 16 amino acids. V lost 0 bases and J lost 8, with 19 bases in between. CDR3 sequence: CASSQSGGRRNNGYTF. The CDR3 nucleotides read TGCGCCAGCAGTCAATCGGGGGGACGGCGGAACAACGGCTACACCTTC.

V is TRBV7-8 and J is TRBJ1-2; 9 nucleotides match TRBD1. This CDR3 comprises 15 residues. Germline CDR1 SGHVS, CDR2 FQNEAQ. The ends lost 2 bases at V and 4 bases at J; junction bases unmatched: 5. CDR3 coding DNA: TGTGCCAGCAGCTTACGACAGGGGGTAGGCTATGGCTACACCTTC. It encodes CASSLRQGVGYGYTF.

This chain uses TRBV9 with TRBJ2-1, with D possibly TRBD2 on 5 matching bases. Trimming left V 6 bases short and J 0 bases short, with 13 bases between. The CDR3 spans 15 residues. The germline gives CDR1 SGDLS, CDR2 YYNGEE. CDR3 in amino acids: CASISSGISYNEQFF. For the CDR3, the DNA is TGTGCCAGCATCTCAAGCGGAATCTCCTACAATGAGCAGTTCTTC.

This rearrangement joins TRBV7-6 to TRBJ1-3; TRBD1 matches at 8 bases. Germline loops: CDR1 SGHVS, CDR2 FNYEAQ. The trim removed 6 bases at V and 1 base at J, leaving 17 bases unmatched. The CDR3 totals 19 residues. The CDR3 protein is CASSTWTGSNRVSGNTIYF. CDR3 nucleotide sequence: TGTGCCAGCAGTACTTGGACAGGGTCGAATCGAGTTTCTGGAAACACCATATATTTT.

The V and J genes are TRBV29-1 and TRBJ2-3; TRBD2 matches 14 bases. Germline assignment: CDR1 SQVTM and CDR2 ANQGSEA. Losses at the gene ends were 6 bases for V and 5 bases for J; bases not matched to a gene: 7. The CDR3 runs 15 residues. In DNA form, the CDR3 reads TGCAGCGTCCCGACTAGCGGGAGGGCCGGAGATACGCAGTATTTT. Amino acids: CSVPTSGRAGDTQYF.

The chain combines TRBV9 with TRBJ1-1; 7 nucleotides agree with TRBD1. This CDR3 spans 14 amino acids. V was pared by 4 bases and J by 10 bases, with 13 bases of the junction left unmatched. The germline V gene has CDR1 SGDLS and CDR2 YYNGEE. The CDR3 DNA reads as TGTGCCAGCAGCCCACGGACAGGAGGCCTCGGAGCTTTCTTT. Amino acids: CASSPRTGGLGAFF.

This chain links TRBV7-2 with TRBJ2-1, with a tentative D call TRBD1 (6 bases). Per germline, CDR1 SGHTA and CDR2 FQGNSA. The CDR3 spans 15 residues. Trimming took off 5 bases at V and 6 bases at J, with 17 bases between the two ends. The CDR3 sequence is CASSPYRVSGNEQFF. CDR3 sequence (DNA): TGTGCCAGCAGCCCATACAGGGTATCGGGCAATGAGCAGTTCTTC.

The V call is TRBV4-1, the J call TRBJ2-2, with 8 bases that match TRBD1. In germline, CDR1 is MGHRA, CDR2 YSYEKL. The junction had 7 bases not matched to a gene; V was cut back by 3 bases and J by 4 bases. CDR3 length: 16 residues. DNA of the CDR3: TGCGCCAGCAGCCAGATGGGACAGGTGACCACCGGGGAGCTGTTTTTT. The encoded protein is CASSQMGQVTTGELFF.

J is TRBJ1-2 and V is TRBV5-1; D not resolved. CDR1 is SGHRS, CDR2 YFSETQ, per germline. This CDR3 region has 13 residues. The ends were cut back, 4 bases at V and 2 bases at J, with 9 bases in the middle. The CDR3 sequence: CASSPDINYGYTF. In nucleotides, the CDR3 is TGCGCCAGCAGCCCAGATATAAACTATGGCTACACCTTC.

This clone has just a few counts. V gene TRBV27 combines with J gene TRBJ1-2; 7 bases line up with TRBD1. J gave up 8 bases and V 5 bases, and 8 bases lay outside the gene matches. The CDR3 consists of 13 residues. Germline V gene sequence: CDR1 MNHEY, CDR2 SMNVEV (reference sequence). CDR3 in amino acids: CASSGTGDRGYTF. CDR3 bases: TGTGCCAGCAGTGGCACAGGGGATCGCGGCTACACCTTC.

The V call is TRBV15, the J call TRBJ2-7, with D perhaps TRBD2 (5 bases). Looked up from germline, CDR1 is LNHNV and CDR2 is YYDKDF (reference sequence). CDR3 size: 14 residues. Between the trimmed V and J ends, which lost 5 bases and 3 bases, there was a span of 14 bases. CDR3 amino acids: CATSLYDGNYEQYF. The CDR3 region has the DNA TGTGCCACCAGCCTGTATGACGGGAACTACGAGCAGTACTTC.

The chain carries TRBV2 and TRBJ2-3, with D possibly called TRBD1 or TRBD2 (5 bases each). The CDR3 has 18 residues. V was clipped by 5 bases and J by 1 base, with 22 bases between them. Germline V lookup: CDR1 SNHLY, CDR2 FYNNEI. The CDR3: CASSKGQGLRGGTDTQYF. The CDR3 region has the DNA TGTGCCAGCAGTAAAGGGCAGGGCCTCCGAGGGGGCACAGATACGCAGTATTTT.

The chain couples TRBV2 to TRBJ1-2; D unresolved. Trimming took off 1 base at V and 1 base at J, with 4 bases between the two ends. The CDR3 is made up of 13 amino acids. CDR1 SNHLY and CDR2 FYNNEI come from the germline V gene. CDR3 protein: CASSEDGNYGYTF. CDR3 nucleotides: TGTGCCAGCAGTGAAGACGGTAACTATGGCTACACCTTC.

The chain joins TRBV29-1 to TRBJ1-3; the D gene is possibly TRBD1 (5 bases). The CDR3 loop spans 13 amino acids. V lost 4 bases and J lost 2, with 9 bases in between. The germline gives CDR1 SQVTM, CDR2 ANQGSEA. The CDR3 spells CSVAGGTGNTIYF. In DNA, the CDR3 is TGCAGCGTTGCTGGGGGAACTGGAAACACCATATATTTT.

CDR3: CASGSGTGYGNQPQHF. DNA for the CDR3: TGTGCCAGCGGATCCGGGACAGGGTATGGCAATCAGCCCCAGCATTTT. The V gene is TRBV6-6, the J gene TRBJ1-5, with 9 bases that match TRBD1. The trim removed 8 bases at V and 2 bases at J, leaving 10 bases unmatched. The germline gives CDR1 MNHNY, CDR2 SVGAGI (reference sequence). This CDR3 has 16 amino acids.

Points on this clone: Other nucleotide sequences in the sample specify the same CDR3. The V call is TRBV7-9, the J call TRBJ2-7, with 13 nucleotides matching TRBD2. This CDR3 is built from 15 residues. Germline V gene data show CDR1 as SEHNR and CDR2 as FQNEAQ (reference sequence). The J segment lost 4 bases and the V segment lost 5 bases, leaving 5 bases of the junction unmatched. The CDR3 is CASSAGLAGVYEQYF. The CDR3 nucleotides are TGTGCCAGCAGCGCCGGACTAGCGGGAGTGTACGAGCAGTACTTC.

The rearrangement links TRBV5-1 to TRBJ2-7; 11 positions agree with TRBD2. The CDR3 is 15 residues long. Germline CDR1 SGHRS, CDR2 YFSETQ. Unmatched junction bases numbered 4, after V lost 3 bases and J lost 2 bases. As DNA, the CDR3 is TGCGCCAGCAGCTCCGGGACTAGCGGAACCTACGAGCAGTACTTC. It encodes CASSSGTSGTYEQYF.

CDR3 in amino acids: CASSLGGGGPSYEQYF. The DNA of the CDR3 is TGCGCCAGCAGCTTAGGCGGGGGCGGGCCAAGTTACGAGCAGTACTTC. V usage is TRBV5-1 and J usage is TRBJ2-7; D possibly corresponds to TRBD2 (7 bases). CDR3 length: 16 residues. CDR1 is SGHRS, CDR2 YFSETQ, per germline. The V end was cut by 2 bases, the J end by 4 bases, with 19 bases between.

The V gene is TRBV10-3, the J gene TRBJ2-1; TRBD1 matches 7 bases. The CDR3 has 15 residues. Germline V gives CDR1 ENHRY, CDR2 SYGVKD. V dropped 10 bases and J dropped 3; count of bases not matched to a gene: 12. CDR3 amino acids: CATLPDRDLYNEQFF. CDR3 bases: TGTGCCACCTTGCCTGACAGGGATCTCTACAATGAGCAGTTCTTC.

The rearrangement uses TRBV9 and TRBJ1-4; 8 nucleotides align to TRBD1. The CDR3 consists of 19 residues. CDR1 and CDR2 from the germline V gene are SGDLS and YYNGEE. V shed 6 bases, J shed 8 bases, and the junction held 24 bases outside the gene matches. CDR3 nucleotides: TGTGCCAGCACCCTGCCCAGCGACAGGGGACCTCTCATCAACGAAAAACTGTTTTTT. Its translation is CASTLPSDRGPLINEKLFF.

The rearrangement uses TRBV12-5 and TRBJ1-4, with 8 positions matching TRBD1. Per germline, CDR1 LGHNT and CDR2 FRNRAP. The CDR3 is 15 residues long. V shed 1 base and J 8 bases; nucleotides not matched to a gene: 6. The CDR3 coding sequence is TGTGCTAGTGGTTTGGCGACAGGGGTCAACGAAAAACTGTTTTTT. Its translation is CASGLATGVNEKLFF.

V is TRBV10-3 and J is TRBJ2-2, with 9 bases lining up with TRBD2. The germline CDR1 and CDR2 sequences are ENHRY and SYGVKD. The trim removed 3 bases at V and 7 bases at J, leaving 9 bases unmatched. The CDR3 runs to 16 residues. The CDR3 reads CAISELEREVLGELFF. CDR3 nucleotide sequence: TGTGCCATCAGTGAACTCGAGCGGGAGGTGCTCGGGGAGCTGTTTTTT.

The genes are TRBV10-1 and TRBJ2-1; no definite D call. V was shortened by 2 bases and J by 0 bases, with 11 bases between the two germline ends. Per germline, CDR1 WNHNN and CDR2 SYGVQD (reference sequence). CDR3 length equals 16 residues. CDR3 amino acids: CASSELDPRSYNEQFF. CDR3 nucleotide sequence: TGCGCCAGCAGTGAGCTCGACCCCCGCTCCTACAATGAGCAGTTCTTC.

The chain carries TRBV6-1 and TRBJ2-4, with D perhaps TRBD1 (6 bases). The CDR3 runs to 15 residues. Trimming left V 4 bases short and J 1 base short, with 11 bases between. Per germline, CDR1 MNHNS and CDR2 SASEGT. Here the CDR3 reads CASSGGGKAKNIQYF. The CDR3 coding sequence is TGTGCCAGCAGTGGAGGGGGAAAGGCCAAAAACATTCAGTACTTC.

V is TRBV14 and J is TRBJ2-7, with D possibly matching TRBD1 (6 bases). Germline values: CDR1 SGHDN, CDR2 FVKESK. The CDR3 covers 12 residues. Trimming left V 6 bases short and J 6 bases short, with 12 bases between. CDR3 sequence: CASSLTGPEQYF. In nucleotides, the CDR3 is TGTGCCAGCAGTCTTACAGGGCCCGAGCAGTACTTC.

The chain recombines TRBV5-1 with TRBJ2-1, with 7 bases lining up with TRBD1. CDR1 SGHRS and CDR2 YFSETQ come from the germline V gene. V trimming: 3 bases; J trimming: 7 bases; junction bases outside the gene matches: 4. CDR3 length equals 13 residues. The CDR3 here is CASSWGQINEQFF. The CDR3 region has the DNA TGCGCCAGCAGCTGGGGACAGATAAATGAGCAGTTCTTC.

The rearrangement joins TRBV2 to TRBJ2-1; 9 nucleotides match TRBD2. V was pared by 5 bases and J by 2 bases, with 7 bases of the junction left unmatched. This CDR3 spans 16 amino acids. From germline, CDR1 is SNHLY and CDR2 FYNNEI. The CDR3 region is CASSNGGRAAYNEQFF. In nucleotides, the CDR3 is TGTGCCAGCAGTAATGGCGGGAGGGCCGCCTACAATGAGCAGTTCTTC. The whole variable domain, filled in from reference TRBV2 and TRBJ2-1, reads EPEVTQTPSHQVTQMGQEVILRCVPISNHLYFYWYRQILGQKVEFLVSFYNNEISEKSEIFDDQFSVERPDGSNFTLKIRSTKLEDSAMYFCASSNGGRAAYNEQFFGPGTRLTVL.